These T cell receptor beta chains were read from a single sample in a study of shared clonotypes between healthy human individuals. Data came from immunoSEQ multiplex PCR; TCRdb stores just in-frame clones and leaves some out. Here the sample spans hundreds of thousands of clones, roughly 98% being singletons. The sequencing input was naive CD8+ T cells sorted from blood. The receptors derive from a man aged 25 to 40 in good health. The CDR3 runs from the conserved cysteine through the conserved F or W. Fields, in order: J gene, V gene, D gene, CDR3 DNA, CDR3 protein. A D gene is named only where the DNA matches it firmly.

j_gene: TRBJ2-1; v_gene: TRBV4-1; d_gene: -; CDR3nt: TGCGCCAGCAGCCAAGCCGGCCAGATGGAGCAGTTCTTC; CDR3aa: CASSQAGQMEQFF
j_gene: TRBJ2-7; v_gene: TRBV9; d_gene: -; CDR3nt: TGTGCCAGCAGCGTAGCTGGAAGCAACTACGAGCAGTACTTC; CDR3aa: CASSVAGSNYEQYF
j_gene: TRBJ2-7; v_gene: TRBV27; d_gene: -; CDR3nt: TGTGCCAGCAGCTCTCTAGAGAGATCCTACGAGCAGTACTTC; CDR3aa: CASSSLERSYEQYF
j_gene: TRBJ2-5; v_gene: TRBV7-2; d_gene: -; CDR3nt: TGTGCCAGCAGCTTATTCAATCTAGTGGGGGGAGCGGAGACCCAGTACTTC; CDR3aa: CASSLFNLVGGAETQYF
j_gene: TRBJ1-5; v_gene: TRBV5-4; d_gene: -; CDR3nt: TGTGCCAGCAGCTTGGGGGGAGATCAGCCCCAGCATTTT; CDR3aa: CASSLGGDQPQHF
j_gene: TRBJ2-7; v_gene: TRBV28; d_gene: -; CDR3nt: TGTGCCAGCAGTTTGGGGGGAGGCGAGCAGTACTTC; CDR3aa: CASSLGGGEQYF
j_gene: TRBJ1-2; v_gene: TRBV28; d_gene: -; CDR3nt: TGTGCCAGCAGTCCCAAGGGGGGCTACACCTTC; CDR3aa: CASSPKGGYTF
j_gene: TRBJ1-1; v_gene: TRBV4-1; d_gene: -; CDR3nt: TGCGCCAGCAGCCAAGACAGGGGACAAGACACTGAAGCTTTCTTT; CDR3aa: CASSQDRGQDTEAFF
j_gene: TRBJ2-1; v_gene: TRBV4-3; d_gene: TRBD2; CDR3nt: TGCGCCAGCAGCCAAGATTTCCGGGAGGCCCTACCTTACAATGAGCAGTTCTTC; CDR3aa: CASSQDFREALPYNEQFF
j_gene: TRBJ1-4; v_gene: TRBV7-8; d_gene: TRBD1; CDR3nt: TGTGCCAGCAGCTTGAGGGCCGGGACAGGGATTGCAACTAATGAAAAACTGTTTTTT; CDR3aa: CASSLRAGTGIATNEKLFF
j_gene: TRBJ2-7; v_gene: TRBV15; d_gene: -; CDR3nt: TGTGCCACCAGCAGAGGTGGGAGTAGCTCCTACGAGCAGTACTTC; CDR3aa: CATSRGGSSSYEQYF
j_gene: TRBJ2-1; v_gene: TRBV7-8; d_gene: TRBD2; CDR3nt: TGTGCCAGCACTGCTACACTAGCGGGGGGATCCCTAAACGAGCAGTTCTTC; CDR3aa: CASTATLAGGSLNEQFF
j_gene: TRBJ2-1; v_gene: TRBV4-1; d_gene: TRBD2; CDR3nt: TGCGCCAGCAGCCAAGAAAGGGCGGGAGGAGGCAATGAGCAGTTCTTC; CDR3aa: CASSQERAGGGNEQFF
j_gene: TRBJ2-2; v_gene: TRBV7-2; d_gene: TRBD2; CDR3nt: TGTGCCAGCAGCCTTAGGACTAGCGGGAGACACGGGGAGCTGTTTTTT; CDR3aa: CASSLRTSGRHGELFF
j_gene: TRBJ2-7; v_gene: TRBV18; d_gene: TRBD2; CDR3nt: TGTGCCAGCTCACCTCGGGACTACACCTACGAGCAGTACTTC; CDR3aa: CASSPRDYTYEQYF
j_gene: TRBJ1-5; v_gene: TRBV4-1; d_gene: -; CDR3nt: TGCGCCAGCAGCCAAGATCCCGCTTTAAATAGCAATCAGCCCCAGCATTTT; CDR3aa: CASSQDPALNSNQPQHF
j_gene: TRBJ2-7; v_gene: TRBV4-3; d_gene: -; CDR3nt: TGCGCCAGCAGCCAAGATTCAAATGGTCCGTACGAGCAGTACTTC; CDR3aa: CASSQDSNGPYEQYF
j_gene: TRBJ2-6; v_gene: TRBV10-3; d_gene: -; CDR3nt: TGTGCCATCAGTGTTGGGGTATCTTCGACCTCTGGGGCCAACGTCCTGACTTTC; CDR3aa: CAISVGVSSTSGANVLTF
j_gene: TRBJ2-1; v_gene: TRBV27; d_gene: TRBD2; CDR3nt: TGTGCCAGCAGTCCAACTAGCGGACAGTACAATGAGCAGTTCTTC; CDR3aa: CASSPTSGQYNEQFF